This is a list of T cell receptor beta chains from one sample in a study of blood T cells in healthy people across ages. One entry per CDR3 protein results from TCRdb running MiXCR on the 5' RACE reads. This sample has fewer than 2 million distinct CDR3 sequences; roughly two fifths occur once, and the top ten carry roughly 24%. The specimen was blood. The receptors stem from a human donor in good health. Each CDR3 is given with its conserved first and last residue. A D gene is named only where the DNA matches it firmly. Not every row has a clone size; where given, it reads once, few, many or a size class.

cdr3_nt | cdr3_aa | d_call | v_call | clone_size | j_call
TGCAGTGCTCGGACTAGCGGTCATACGCAGTATTTT | CSARTSGHTQYF | TRBD2 | TRBV20-1 | NA | TRBJ2-3
TGCAGCGGCACTAGTCAGGGTGGCTACACCTTC | CSGTSQGGYTF | NA | TRBV29-1 | many | TRBJ1-2
TGTGCCAGCAGTTTGCAGGTGTCGGGTACGCAGTATTTT | CASSLQVSGTQYF | NA | TRBV12-3/TRBV12-4 | NA | TRBJ2-3
TGTGCCACTGGGATTGGAGGGGTTCGCAACGTCCTGACTTTC | CATGIGGVRNVLTF | NA | TRBV15 | NA | TRBJ2-6
TGTGCCACCAACCAGGGGGCGAGCTATGGCTACACCTTC | CATNQGASYGYTF | TRBD1 | TRBV10-3 | NA | TRBJ1-2
TGCGCCAGCAGCCATGTGGGGGGGGGCCCCACAGATACGCAGTATTTT | CASSHVGGGPTDTQYF | NA | TRBV4-3 | NA | TRBJ2-3
TGCAGTGCTAGAGGTCGCCAGGGAGCCCCAGGCGGCTACACCTTC | CSARGRQGAPGGYTF | NA | TRBV20-1 | NA | TRBJ1-2
TGTGCCAGCAGTCGAGGGAGAGGGACCTACGAGCAGTACTTC | CASSRGRGTYEQYF | NA | TRBV7-2 | NA | TRBJ2-7
TGTGCCAGCAGACAAACGGGGGGGGGGCAAGGCTACACCTTC | CASRQTGGGQGYTF | NA | TRBV6-4 | once | TRBJ1-2
TGTGCCAGCAGCCAAGGATCAAGGAACTATGGCTACACCTTC | CASSQGSRNYGYTF | NA | TRBV3-1 | NA | TRBJ1-2
TGTGCCAGCAGCTTGGACCCGGGGGGGCACAATGAGCAGTTCTTC | CASSLDPGGHNEQFF | TRBD2 | TRBV5-6 | few | TRBJ2-1
TGTGCCAGCAGCGCCTACGGGACTAGCGGGGTGTGGCACAATGAGCAGTTCTTC | CASSAYGTSGVWHNEQFF | TRBD2 | TRBV7-8 | NA | TRBJ2-1
TGCAGTGCCCGGACTAGCCCCTCCTACAATGAGCAGTTCTTC | CSARTSPSYNEQFF | TRBD2 | TRBV20-1 | few | TRBJ2-1
TGTGCCAGCAGTTTCCACAGGCTCACTGAAGCTTTCTTT | CASSFHRLTEAFF | NA | TRBV27 | NA | TRBJ1-1
TGTGCCAGCAGCTCACGGACCGCGGCAAACTATGGCTACACCTTC | CASSSRTAANYGYTF | NA | TRBV9 | NA | TRBJ1-2
TGTGCCAGCAGTCGTGGACAGGGCCTAAACAATGAGCAGTTCTTC | CASSRGQGLNNEQFF | TRBD1 | TRBV7-2 | few | TRBJ2-1
TGTGCCAGCAGCTTCCAGATGGACACTGAAGCTTTCTTT | CASSFQMDTEAFF | NA | TRBV7-3 | few | TRBJ1-1
TGTGGGTCTGGGGTGGGGGATACGCAGTATTTT | CGSGVGDTQYF | NA | TRBV12-3/TRBV12-4 | NA | TRBJ2-3
TGTGCCTCACAAGTGGGGCTCGGGTATCAGCCCCAGCATTTT | CASQVGLGYQPQHF | NA | TRBV24-1 | few | TRBJ1-5
TGCGCCAGCAGCTCCCAAGATTACAATGAGCAGTTCTTC | CASSSQDYNEQFF | NA | TRBV5-1 | few | TRBJ2-1
TGTGCCAGCAGCTTCGGCGGGGGGGGCACCGGGGAGCTGTTTTTT | CASSFGGGGTGELFF | TRBD2 | TRBV7-2 | once | TRBJ2-2
TGTGCCAGCAGCTTGCCAGGGGCCGCCTACGAGCAGTACTTC | CASSLPGAAYEQYF | NA | TRBV5-6 | NA | TRBJ2-7
TGTGCCAGCAGCTTAGAAATAGGGGGCTCAGAAGCCTACAATGAGCAGTTCTTC | CASSLEIGGSEAYNEQFF | TRBD1 | TRBV7-8 | NA | TRBJ2-1
TGTGCCAGTAGTAAGCGGGCAGATTATAGCAATCAGCCCCAGCATTTT | CASSKRADYSNQPQHF | NA | TRBV19 | few | TRBJ1-5
TGCAGCGTCGGACAGGAGAGGGCCTACGAGCAGTACTTC | CSVGQERAYEQYF | TRBD1 | TRBV29-1 | NA | TRBJ2-7
TGCAGCGTTGGCACAGGGTTCGATGGCTACACCTTC | CSVGTGFDGYTF | NA | TRBV29-1 | NA | TRBJ1-2
TGTGCCAGCAGCTTAGTGGTTGGGGGACTCACTGAAGCTTTCTTT | CASSLVVGGLTEAFF | NA | TRBV11-2 | NA | TRBJ1-1
TGTGCCAGCAGCTTCAAGGGGGACGAGCAGTACTTC | CASSFKGDEQYF | NA | TRBV7-9 | few | TRBJ2-7
TGTGCCAGCAGGACTAGTTCATGCGATACGCAGTATTTT | CASRTSSCDTQYF | NA | TRBV6-1 | NA | TRBJ2-3
TGTGCCAGCCAACTTGCGGGACAAATTATGGCACCCCTCCACTTT | CASQLAGQIMAPLHF | NA | TRBV27 | few | TRBJ1-6
TGTGCCAGCAGCTTGATTGACGGCACGTCCGAGCAGTACTTC | CASSLIDGTSEQYF | NA | TRBV5-5 | NA | TRBJ2-7
TGTGCCATCAGTGAGTCGTCGACGTCTCGGGGTGGAAAAGAGACCCAGTACTTC | CAISESSTSRGGKETQYF | NA | TRBV10-3 | few | TRBJ2-5
TGTGCCATCAGTAAAGAGGGGGGTGCGCAAGAGACCCAGTACTTC | CAISKEGGAQETQYF | NA | TRBV10-3 | NA | TRBJ2-5
TGTGCCAGCAGCCAAATGACAGAAGGCTACGAGCAGTACTTC | CASSQMTEGYEQYF | NA | TRBV4-2 | NA | TRBJ2-7
TGTGCCATCAGTGACTTCGGACAGGGGACTTACAATGAGCAGTTCTTC | CAISDFGQGTYNEQFF | TRBD1 | TRBV10-3 | NA | TRBJ2-1
TGTGCCAGCAACCAACCTGGGGGATACGAGCAGTACTTC | CASNQPGGYEQYF | NA | TRBV11-3 | NA | TRBJ2-7
TGCAGCACGGGGAGAGGAGACACTGAAGCTTTCTTT | CSTGRGDTEAFF | NA | TRBV29-1 | NA | TRBJ1-1
TGCAGCGTAGGACAGGCTCAAAGCACAGATACGCAGTATTTT | CSVGQAQSTDTQYF | TRBD1 | TRBV29-1 | NA | TRBJ2-3
TGTGCCACCAGTGATTCCCATCGGTTTGATGGCTACACCTTC | CATSDSHRFDGYTF | NA | TRBV24-1 | few | TRBJ1-2
TGTGCCATCGGAAGCTCCTACGAGCAGTACTTC | CAIGSSYEQYF | NA | TRBV10-3 | many | TRBJ2-7
TGCAGCGTTGAGGGGTTAGCGGGGGGGCCTAGATACGAGCAGTACTTC | CSVEGLAGGPRYEQYF | TRBD2 | TRBV29-1 | NA | TRBJ2-7
TGTGCCAGCAGCACGAGGAACGGAAAACTGTTTTTT | CASSTRNGKLFF | NA | TRBV7-2 | many | TRBJ1-4
TGCGCCAGCAGCCATGACGGACAGTCTGAAAAACTGTTTTTT | CASSHDGQSEKLFF | NA | TRBV4-1 | few | TRBJ1-4
TGCGCCAGCAGCCAAGTTTTGGGGACATTTGCCTACGAGCAGTACTTC | CASSQVLGTFAYEQYF | NA | TRBV4-3 | few | TRBJ2-7
TGTGCCAGCAGTCCCTGGACAGGGGGATACACTGAAGCTTTCTTT | CASSPWTGGYTEAFF | TRBD1 | TRBV2 | NA | TRBJ1-1
TGTGCCAGCAGCTTAGCGCTGCGGTGGGACGGTACCTACGAGCAGTACTTC | CASSLALRWDGTYEQYF | NA | TRBV7-2 | once | TRBJ2-7
TGTGCCAGCAGGGCACAGGGAGATCAGCCCCAGCATTTT | CASRAQGDQPQHF | NA | TRBV25-1 | NA | TRBJ1-5
TGTGCCAGCAGCCGGCGGGAAGTCCCTGACTATGGCTACACCTTC | CASSRREVPDYGYTF | NA | TRBV7-9 | NA | TRBJ1-2
TGTGCCAGCAGCCCCCATTTAGCCGAGGGGACTGAAGCTTTCTTT | CASSPHLAEGTEAFF | NA | TRBV11-2 | few | TRBJ1-1
TGTGCCTGGACCCCTTGGGGCAATGAGCAGTTCTTC | CAWTPWGNEQFF | NA | TRBV30 | NA | TRBJ2-1
TGTGCCAGCAGTTTAGGCCTCGGGACTCACACAGATACGCAGTATTTT | CASSLGLGTHTDTQYF | NA | TRBV12-3/TRBV12-4 | once | TRBJ2-3
TGCAGTGCTCGACTAGCGGGGGCCTTCCAAGAGACCCAGTACTTC | CSARLAGAFQETQYF | TRBD2 | TRBV20-1 | NA | TRBJ2-5
TGCGCCAGCAGCCAAGATAGTGGAAGGGAAGCTTTCTTT | CASSQDSGREAFF | NA | TRBV4-3 | NA | TRBJ1-1
TGTGCCAGCAGTTATGGGGAAGGTGAGCTGTTCTTC | CASSYGEGELFF | NA | TRBV6-1 | NA | TRBJ2-1
TGCGCCAGCAGCTCAATGGGACAGGGGTATTTAGGCTCTACGGAAGGGGCCAACGTCCTGACTTTC | CASSSMGQGYLGSTEGANVLTF | TRBD1 | TRBV4-3 | few | TRBJ2-6
TGTGCTAGTGGTTTGGCCGGGGCCCCCTACAATGAGCAGTTCTTC | CASGLAGAPYNEQFF | NA | TRBV12-5 | once | TRBJ2-1
TGCAGTGCTAGTTCACACCCTGGGGCCAACGTCCTGACTTTC | CSASSHPGANVLTF | NA | TRBV20-1 | few | TRBJ2-6